Below are 11 T cell receptor beta chains sequenced from a single sample in a study of esophageal squamous cell carcinoma under preoperative chemotherapy. Time point defined: before preoperative PTX-NDP chemotherapy. TCRdb ran MiXCR on the PCR reads and lists one entry per CDR3 protein. This sample has about 16,000 distinct CDR3 sequences; 48% occur once, and the top ten carry approximately 30%. Sample collection occurred from a patient given preoperative chemotherapy. The receptors here all came from a human donor with esophageal squamous cell carcinoma. The donor label of this sample is uncertain.

The rearrangement uses TRBV6-1 and TRBJ2-3; 11 positions agree with TRBD2. Germline V lookup: CDR1 MNHNS, CDR2 SASEGT. CDR3 size: 17 residues. After removal of 1 base from V and 2 bases from J, the junction contained 5 bases not matched to a gene. CDR3 region: CASSEDLAGGTTDTQYF. In DNA, the CDR3 is TGTGCCAGCAGTGAAGACCTAGCGGGGGGTACCACAGATACGCAGTATTTT.

This clonotype has a count of ten or more. DNA for the CDR3: TGTGCCAGCAGCAACCTAGCGGGGGGGCCCGGTGATACGCAGTATTTT. Translated, it gives CASSNLAGGPGDTQYF. This sequence joins TRBV7-8 and TRBJ2-3, with 12 bases identical to TRBD2. The V and J ends lost 5 bases and 6 bases, in that order; junction bases with no gene match: 9. Germline loops: CDR1 SGHVS, CDR2 FQNEAQ. This CDR3 spans 16 amino acids.

V is TRBV27 and J is TRBJ2-5; tentatively, D is TRBD1 (7 bases). The DNA end is a closer match to TRBJ2-7, so the J assignment may be wrong. Germline assignment: CDR1 MNHEY and CDR2 SMNVEV (reference sequence). The CDR3 spans 14 residues. CDR3 nucleotide sequence: TGTGCCAGCAGTTTGGAGGGGGCCTCCTACGAGCAGTACTTC. Residues: CASSLEGASYEQYF.

The chain has TRBV24-1 and TRBJ2-1; 11 bases fit TRBD2. Losses at the gene ends were 4 bases for V and 7 bases for J; bases not matched to a gene: 8. Looked up from germline, CDR1 is KGHDR and CDR2 is SFDVKD. This CDR3 comprises 16 residues. The chain's CDR3 is CATSDTSGGNENEQFF. CDR3 in DNA: TGTGCCACCAGTGACACTAGCGGGGGTAATGAAAATGAGCAGTTCTTC.

This clonotype was detected a few times. For the CDR3, the DNA is TGTGCCAGCAGCCTCAATGGCGGGAGGGCAGATACGCAGTATTTT. Translation gives CASSLNGGRADTQYF. The chain is built from TRBV7-8 and TRBJ2-3; 9 bases are a match to TRBD2. CDR3 size: 15 residues. J was trimmed by 4 bases and V by 5 bases; bases with no gene match: 7. CDR1 is SGHVS, CDR2 FQNEAQ, per germline.

The chain is built from TRBV7-3 and TRBJ2-5; 9 nucleotides line up with TRBD2. The J call may not be correct, given that the DNA end is closer to TRBJ2-7. This CDR3 has 14 residues. Germline-derived CDR1 and CDR2 are SGHTA and FQGTGA. In nucleotides, the CDR3 is TGTGCCAGCAGCTTAACTAGCGGGAGCATCGAGCAGTACTTC. As protein: CASSLTSGSIEQYF.

With respect to this clonotype: Here the CDR3 omits its conserved ending phenylalanine or tryptophan, so a read error is the likely source. No DNA is shown, since the ends of the CDR3 on it are uncertain; the CDR3 is the one TCRdb lists. The chain couples TRBV12-3 or TRBV12-4 to TRBJ2-5. The CDR3 length equals 15 residues, ends included. The CDR3 sequence is CASSFQAVRQETQHS.

This clonotype was counted only a few times. The chain has TRBV4-1 and TRBJ1-1; the D gene is possibly TRBD1 (5 bases). CDR3 size: 16 residues. From germline, CDR1 is MGHRA and CDR2 YSYEKL. V was clipped by 8 bases and J by 1 base, with 20 bases between them. This chain's CDR3 is CASGSGTATQNTEAFF. The CDR3, as DNA: TGCGCCAGCGGATCTGGGACCGCCACTCAGAACACTGAAGCTTTCTTT.

This clonotype was counted a few times. The chain carries TRBV7-2 and TRBJ2-7, with 9 bases fitting TRBD2. V gave up 10 bases and J gave up 5 bases; unmatched junction bases: 15. The CDR3 covers 15 residues. CDR1 and CDR2 from the germline V gene are SGHTA and FQGNSA. The CDR3 region has the DNA TGTGCCATCCGGGTGATTAGCGGGAGCCGGAACGAGCAGTACTTC. Its protein is CAIRVISGSRNEQYF.

V is TRBV7-8 and J is TRBJ2-1, with 12 bases matching TRBD2. V was clipped by 2 bases and J by 1 base; unmatched bases: 9. This CDR3 has 19 residues. Germline lookup yields CDR1 SGHVS and CDR2 FQNEAQ. The CDR3 coding sequence is TGTGCCAGCAGCTTAAGGTGGACTAGCGGGACCGGTTCCTACAATGAGCAGTTCTTC. Its protein is CASSLRWTSGTGSYNEQFF.

This clonotype was seen a single time. One end of the junction fails to match germline, which may point to a read error. V and J are TRBV7-3 and TRBJ2-3; 7 bases are a match to TRBD1. Germline CDR1 is SGHTA and CDR2 is FQGTGA. This CDR3 comprises 14 residues. CDR3 region: CRSRGIHSKDTQYF. DNA of the CDR3: TGCCGCAGCAGGGGGATACATAGCAAAGATACGCAGTATTTC.